The 16 T cell receptor beta chains below all came from one sample that was sequenced in a study of CD8 T cells in ankylosing spondylitis. TCRdb redid the calling of the 5' RACE reads with MiXCR, one entry per CDR3 protein. The sample includes 250,000 or so distinct CDR3 sequences, 18% of them seen just once. Input material: blood, either unsorted or a sorted T cell fraction (not recorded which). All receptors come from a male donor with ankylosing spondylitis or in good health (not recorded which).

This clonotype was picked up a small number of times. The rearrangement uses TRBV5-1 and TRBJ2-1, with D possibly being TRBD2 (5 bases). Trimming stripped 0 bases from V and 14 bases from J, with 12 bases between. The CDR3 contains 12 residues. The germline V gene encodes CDR1 SGHRS and CDR2 YFSETQ. CDR3 protein: CASSLAADGEFF. The CDR3, as DNA: TGCGCCAGCAGCTTGGCAGCGGACGGGGAGTTCTTC.

V is TRBV9 and J is TRBJ2-7; TRBD1 agrees at 7 bases. Germline-derived CDR1 and CDR2 are SGDLS and YYNGEE. The CDR3 is 16 residues long. V lost 4 bases and J lost 3; bases outside the gene matches: 13. The CDR3 sequence is CASSPVPGTEIYEQYF. CDR3 in DNA: TGTGCCAGCAGCCCCGTCCCCGGGACAGAAATCTACGAGCAGTACTTC.

CDR3 nucleotide sequence: TGTGCCAGCAGATGGTCGCTAGCGTACACAGATACGCAGTATTTT. It translates to CASRWSLAYTDTQYF. The chain couples TRBV12-3 or TRBV12-4 to TRBJ2-3, with D possibly TRBD2 on 6 matching bases. The CDR3 totals 15 residues. V gave up 6 bases and J gave up 2 bases, with 15 bases separating them.

This clonotype has just a few counts. The chain employs TRBV20-1 and TRBJ2-1, with a tentative D call TRBD2 (6 bases). CDR1 DFQATT and CDR2 SNEGSKA come from the germline V gene (reference sequence). This CDR3 has 14 amino acids. Trimming took off 6 bases at V and 7 bases at J, with 19 bases between the two ends. CDR3 sequence (DNA): TGCAGTGCCCGCTCCGTTGAGGCGGGAAATGAGCAGTTCTTC. Translation gives CSARSVEAGNEQFF.

The chain couples TRBV29-1 to TRBJ1-1, with unresolved D. The CDR3 totals 12 residues. Between the trimmed V and J ends, which lost 5 bases and 0 bases, there was a span of 7 bases. CDR1 and CDR2 (germline): SQVTM, ANQGSEA. Here the CDR3 DNA reads TGCAGCGTTAGAGGGATGAACACTGAAGCTTTCTTT. Protein product: CSVRGMNTEAFF.

The CDR3 region has the DNA TGTGCCAGCAGCTTTGGGGGATTGAGCAATCAGCCCCAGCATTTT. Amino acids: CASSFGGLSNQPQHF. This chain uses TRBV7-9 with TRBJ1-5; a weak D match, TRBD1 (5 bases). Trimming took 3 bases from V and 1 from J, leaving 10 bases between them. This CDR3 comprises 15 residues. Germline CDR1 and CDR2: SEHNR and FQNEAQ (reference sequence).

This clonotype showed up many times. V is TRBV4-1 and J is TRBJ2-7; 11 nucleotides line up with TRBD1. The trim removed 3 bases at V and 4 bases at J, leaving 20 bases unmatched. Germline assignment: CDR1 MGHRA and CDR2 YSYEKL. This CDR3 region has 20 residues. The CDR3 protein is CASSHLGQGAHLADPYEQYF. The CDR3 DNA reads as TGCGCCAGCAGCCATCTAGGACAGGGGGCACATCTAGCGGACCCTTACGAGCAGTACTTC.

This sequence joins TRBV4-2 and TRBJ2-7; weak D call: TRBD2 (6 bases). The CDR3 extends over 17 amino acids. Trimming stripped 0 bases from V and 5 bases from J, with 20 bases between. The V gene's germline CDR1 is LGHNA and CDR2 YNFKEQ. This chain's CDR3 is CASSQDWTAGPRDEQYF. CDR3 DNA sequence: TGTGCCAGCAGCCAAGATTGGACGGCGGGACCACGCGACGAGCAGTACTTC.

This clonotype turned up a few times. The V gene is TRBV12-3 or TRBV12-4, the J gene TRBJ2-1; no definite D call. The CDR3 consists of 12 residues. V lost 6 bases, J lost 8 bases, and 11 bases lay in between. The CDR3: CASRPAGDEQFF. As DNA, the CDR3 is TGTGCCAGCAGACCAGCTGGGGATGAGCAGTTCTTC.

V gene TRBV5-1 combines with J gene TRBJ1-2, with D perhaps matching TRBD1 (6 bases). The CDR3 spans 14 residues. Trimming pared 0 bases from V and 7 bases from J, leaving 13 bases between. Germline values: CDR1 SGHRS, CDR2 YFSETQ. The chain's CDR3 is CASSLDLGASGYTF. The CDR3 nucleotides read TGCGCCAGCAGCTTGGACCTGGGGGCCTCTGGCTACACCTTC.

The rearrangement uses TRBV5-6 and TRBJ2-2, with 12 bases that match TRBD2. This CDR3 has 16 amino acids. Germline loops: CDR1 SGHDT, CDR2 YYEEEE. The J segment lost 6 bases and the V segment lost 0 bases, leaving 3 bases of the junction unmatched. CDR3 sequence: CASSLEGLAGPGELFF. CDR3 in DNA: TGTGCCAGCAGCTTGGAGGGACTAGCGGGCCCCGGGGAGCTGTTTTTT.

This clonotype was observed a handful of times. V gene TRBV20-1 combines with J gene TRBJ1-2; TRBD1 might be the D (6 bases). This CDR3 spans 16 amino acids. Trimming removed 6 bases at V and 3 bases at J, with 23 bases between. Germline lookup yields CDR1 DFQATT and CDR2 SNEGSKA (reference sequence). The CDR3 is CSAHGGGRRLHYGYTF. Written as DNA, the CDR3 is TGCAGTGCCCACGGCGGGGGGCGACGCCTCCACTATGGCTACACCTTC.

This clonotype has only a few counts. The rearrangement joins TRBV9 to TRBJ2-5; 7 nucleotides match TRBD2. After removal of 0 bases from V and 2 bases from J, the junction contained 7 bases not matched to a gene. The CDR3 contains 16 residues. CDR1 is SGDLS and CDR2 is YYNGEE in the germline V gene. The CDR3 sequence: CASSVGVGGSQETQYF. The CDR3, as DNA: TGTGCCAGCAGCGTAGGAGTTGGCGGGAGTCAAGAGACCCAGTACTTC.

This clonotype was detected a few times. This chain links TRBV20-1 with TRBJ2-1; the match to TRBD2 covers 7 bases. This CDR3 comprises 14 residues. CDR1 DFQATT and CDR2 SNEGSKA come from the germline V gene (reference sequence). The V and J ends lost 7 bases and 8 bases, in that order; junction bases with no gene match: 14. The CDR3 bases are TGCAGTGTGCGTCGAGAGGGAGGGGTCGATGAGCAGTTCTTC. Amino acids: CSVRREGGVDEQFF.

This clonotype occurred a few times. This sequence joins TRBV13 and TRBJ1-1; D is unclear. The germline V gene has CDR1 PRHDT and CDR2 FYEKMQ (reference sequence). The CDR3 has 13 amino acids. Deletions cut 2 bases from V and 7 bases from J, with 11 bases between. The CDR3 loop is CASSLQDPGEAFF. The CDR3 bases are TGTGCCAGCAGCTTACAGGATCCGGGTGAAGCTTTCTTT.

The chain joins TRBV28 to TRBJ2-7; maybe TRBD1 (5 bases). CDR3 size: 12 residues. Germline values: CDR1 MDHEN, CDR2 SYDVKM. V lost 6 bases and J lost 0, with 6 bases in between. Here the CDR3 DNA reads TGTGCCAGCAGCAGGGTCTCCTACGAGCAGTACTTC. Translated: CASSRVSYEQYF.